The next 15 T cell receptor beta chains were all read from a single sample in a study of cytomegalovirus exposure and HLA in healthy donors. Primers for the PCR totalled 60 Vbeta and 13 Jbeta. Here immunoSEQ multiplex PCR was the method, and the copy in TCRdb shows in-frame clones only, minus some. The data contain over 150,000 clones, roughly 80% of them singletons. Sequenced material: PBMCs. The receptors stem from a middle-aged woman in good health and CMV-seronegative.

This clone showed up just a few times. The chain couples TRBV4-2 to TRBJ1-4, with 8 bases matching TRBD1. The CDR3 sequence is 17 residues long. Germline CDR1 is LGHNA and CDR2 is YNFKEQ. The V gene end was trimmed by 3 bases and the J gene end by 0 bases; junction bases not matched to a gene: 6. The CDR3 region has the DNA TGTGCCAGCAGCCAGGGACAGGAGTATGCAACTAATGAAAAACTGTTTTTT. It encodes CASSQGQEYATNEKLFF.

This clone was counted only a few times. The V gene is TRBV5-6, the J gene TRBJ1-2; 9 bases line up with TRBD1. The CDR3 covers 16 residues. CDR1 SGHDT and CDR2 YYEEEE come from the germline V gene. V was clipped by 3 bases and J by 5 bases; unmatched bases: 11. The CDR3 nucleotides read TGTGCCAGCAGCTCGTGGGACAGGGACCTATGGTATGGCTACACCTTC. Protein sequence: CASSSWDRDLWYGYTF.

The chain couples TRBV28 to TRBJ1-2, with TRBD1 matching 7 bases. This CDR3 has 14 amino acids. Germline V gives CDR1 MDHEN, CDR2 SYDVKM. Trimming cost V 5 bases and J 4 bases; bases outside gene matches: 7. Written as DNA, the CDR3 is TGTGCCAGCAGTCCGCCTCCAGGGGGCTATGGCTACACCTTC. Translating gives CASSPPPGGYGYTF.

The chain employs TRBV29-1 and TRBJ2-7, with 8 bases matching TRBD1. Germline V CDR1 and CDR2: SQVTM, ANQGSEA. The CDR3 is made up of 13 amino acids. After removal of 6 bases from V and 1 base from J, the junction contained 5 bases not matched to a gene. CDR3 sequence: CSVRRDRSYEQYF. The CDR3 bases are TGCAGCGTCCGACGGGACAGGTCCTACGAGCAGTACTTC.

In its sample, this clone was seen once. The gene calls are TRBV19 and TRBJ1-1, with 7 positions matching TRBD1. The CDR3 sequence is 16 residues long. Germline values: CDR1 LNHDA, CDR2 SQIVND (reference sequence). The V segment lost 7 bases and the J segment 2 bases; nucleotides outside the gene matches: 13. This chain's CDR3 is CASKKTRGSGNTEAFF. Written as DNA, the CDR3 is TGTGCCAGTAAGAAAACCAGGGGGTCGGGAAACACTGAAGCTTTCTTT.

This clone was recorded a few times. The CDR3 nucleotides read TGTGCCAGCAGTTTAAGCGACTCCCTCGGTGAGCAGTTCTTC. Protein sequence: CASSLSDSLGEQFF. This rearrangement joins TRBV27 to TRBJ2-1; D not certain. The ends were cut back, 2 bases at V and 9 bases at J, with 14 bases in the middle. Germline CDR1 and CDR2: MNHEY and SMNVEV (reference sequence). The CDR3 contains 14 residues.

The chain joins TRBV13 to TRBJ1-3; D uncertain. The CDR3 covers 15 residues. The V gene's germline CDR1 is PRHDT and CDR2 FYEKMQ (reference sequence). Deletions cut 0 bases from V and 0 bases from J, with 6 bases between. This chain's CDR3 is CASSLGRDSGNTIYF. CDR3 in DNA: TGTGCCAGCAGCTTAGGTCGGGACTCTGGAAACACCATATATTTT.

This clone occurred once. V gene TRBV29-1 combines with J gene TRBJ2-2, with a possible D match to TRBD2 (6 bases). Germline V gene sequence: CDR1 SQVTM, CDR2 ANQGSEA. The CDR3 runs to 14 residues. V shed 5 bases and J shed 5 bases, with 15 bases lying between them. In DNA form, the CDR3 reads TGCAGCGTTTCGCTCGGGGGAAGGACCGGGGAGCTGTTTTTT. Encoded protein: CSVSLGGRTGELFF.

This clone showed up just once. The chain's CDR3 is CSVERDRGGEQYF. CDR3 nucleotide sequence: TGCAGCGTTGAAAGGGACAGGGGAGGGGAGCAGTACTTC. V usage is TRBV29-1 and J usage is TRBJ2-7; the match to TRBD1 covers 10 bases. The CDR3 runs 13 residues. Unmatched junction bases numbered 5, after V lost 2 bases and J lost 7 bases. Germline V lookup: CDR1 SQVTM, CDR2 ANQGSEA.

This clone showed up just a few times. The CDR3 does not close with the conserved phenylalanine or tryptophan, likely indicating a read error. The limits of the CDR3 on the DNA are not certain, so only TCRdb's listed CDR3 is given. The chain joins TRBV7-7 to TRBJ1-2. The CDR3 length is 9 residues, termini included. CDR1 SSHAT and CDR2 FNYEAQ come from the germline V gene (reference sequence). The CDR3: CASSLSARV.

V usage is TRBV5-6 and J usage is TRBJ2-7; D not resolved. Germline lookup yields CDR1 SGHDT and CDR2 YYEEEE. The CDR3 sequence is 15 residues long. Trimming took off 6 bases at V and 3 bases at J, with 19 bases between the two ends. In DNA form, the CDR3 reads TGTGCCAGCACCGTAATCGACAACCTACTCTACGAGCAGTACTTC. It codes for CASTVIDNLLYEQYF.

The rearrangement uses TRBV9 and TRBJ2-7; 11 bases map to TRBD2. The length of the CDR3 is 15 residues. The trim removed 0 bases at V and 6 bases at J, leaving 5 bases unmatched. Germline-derived CDR1 and CDR2 are SGDLS and YYNGEE. CDR3 nucleotides: TGTGCCAGCAGCGTAGGACTAGCGGGAAGTGGCGAGCAGTACTTC. Its protein product is CASSVGLAGSGEQYF.

The chain uses TRBV19 and TRBJ1-5; D call uncertain. Germline V CDR1 and CDR2: LNHDA, SQIVND (reference sequence). V was clipped by 6 bases and J by 3 bases, with 9 bases between them. CDR3 length: 13 residues. The CDR3 here is CASSEGLNQPQHF. In DNA form, the CDR3 reads TGTGCCAGTAGCGAGGGTCTCAATCAGCCCCAGCATTTT.

The rearrangement joins TRBV28 to TRBJ1-6; D is possibly TRBD1 (5 bases). The CDR3 extends over 15 amino acids. Germline lookup yields CDR1 MDHEN and CDR2 SYDVKM. V gave up 5 bases and J gave up 12 bases, with 20 bases separating them. CDR3 DNA sequence: TGTGCCAGCAGTGCACCCACCGGGACTCCTGGACCCCTCCACTTT. This encodes CASSAPTGTPGPLHF.

This clone has just a few counts. CDR3 protein: CASSLISGGASGITDTQYF. The CDR3, as DNA: TGCGCCAGCAGCTTGATTAGCGGGGGGGCAAGTGGGATCACAGATACGCAGTATTTT. The rearrangement uses TRBV5-1 and TRBJ2-3, with 11 positions matching TRBD2. Germline V gene data show CDR1 as SGHRS and CDR2 as YFSETQ. The CDR3 extends over 19 amino acids. Trimming cost V 1 base and J 2 bases; bases outside gene matches: 12.